This TCR beta chain is drawn from a study of regulatory T cells in long-lasting Graves disease. About the research overall: Newly diagnosed Graves' patients had under 3 months of antithyroid drugs. Findings and caveats of the study: A greater number of public clonotypes (over 2,500) was shared by persistent patients than by new patients (roughly 880).

Documented time point: newly diagnosed GD, antithyroid drugs for less than 3 months. PBMCs were the source of the RNA used for TCR sequencing. Graves' disease diagnosis followed American Thyroid Association guidelines. Trimming cost V 5 bases and J 0 bases, with 14 bases left between them. The CDR3 has 16 residues. Germline assignment: CDR1 SGHAT and CDR2 FQNNGV. This clonotype has a count of ten or more. No antigen is known for it. To make TCR beta libraries, researchers used iRepertoire HTBI primers and Arm-PCR of CDR3 regions. TCRdb redid the calling of the multiplex PCR reads with MiXCR, one entry per CDR3 protein. The sample contains 300,000 to 450,000 distinct CDR3 sequences, roughly 16% of which appear only once.

The genes are TRBV11-2 and TRBJ1-3, with D possibly TRBD1 on 6 matching bases. The clonotype originates from a female donor with Graves disease. Sequenced here: peripheral blood mononuclear cells (PBMCs), sampled at new diagnosis, from a patient treated with antithyroid drugs. The CDR3 loop is CASSLNRQDSGNTIYF. The CDR3 nucleotides are TGTGCCAGCAGCCTAAACCGACAGGACTCTGGAAACACCATATATTTT. The entire variable domain, with the rest obtained from reference TRBV11-2 and TRBJ1-3, is as follows: EAGVAQSPRYKIIEKRQSVAFWCNPISGHATLYWYQQILGQGPKLLIQFQNNGVVDDSQLPKDRFSAERLKGVDSTLKIQPAKLEDSAVYLCASSLNRQDSGNTIYFGEGSWLTVV.